This TCR beta chain was sequenced during a study of T cells in Graves' hyperthyroidism and ophthalmopathy. The overall study: Before any treatment, at initial diagnosis, peripheral blood was collected.

Germline V gene data show CDR1 as MDHEN and CDR2 as SYDVKM. The CDR3 spans 19 residues. J lost 9 bases, V lost 8 bases, and 26 bases had no gene match. RNA transcripts yielded amplified TCR beta CDR3 regions. First-round RT-PCR with HTBI primers amplified the TCR CDR3 region. From the multiplex PCR reads, TCRdb called clonotypes with MiXCR, one entry per CDR3 protein. The repertoire consists of around 600,000 distinct CDR3 sequences, with about a sixth occurring once and the leading ten covering less than 3.5%. Notes on the study in general: Classification by a 13 V-J model distinguished ophthalmopathy from stable hyperthyroidism.

Exclusion followed for patients with uncontrolled infection, other autoimmune disease, pregnancy or lactation. This clonotype was recorded many times. Its antigen remains unidentified. This rearrangement joins TRBV28 to TRBJ2-2, with TRBD2 matching over 8 bases. The sequence was collected from a middle-aged woman with Graves' ophthalmopathy. Input material: blood. CDR3 loop: CASHRTTLAVSKVTRELFF. CDR3 coding DNA: TGTGCCAGCCATAGAACGACACTAGCGGTATCTAAGGTGACCCGGGAGCTGTTTTTT.